One and the same sample provided the 24 T cell receptor beta chains below, sequenced in a study of blood T cell repertoires in COVID-19. Libraries were prepared by immunoSEQ multiplex PCR; TCRdb keeps only in-frame clonotypes and omits some of them. In the table there are about 160,000 clones, 84% of which are singletons. Sequenced: peripheral blood. The receptor source for this set is a woman over 75 with acute or convalescent COVID-19.

This chain uses TRBV2 with TRBJ2-5; D is uncertain. The V gene's germline CDR1 is SNHLY and CDR2 FYNNEI. There are 10 residues in the CDR3. The V end was cut by 7 bases, the J end by 3 bases, with 3 bases between. Here the CDR3 DNA reads TGTGCCAGCATTAAAGAGACCCAGTACTTC. It specifies CASIKETQYF.

The chain couples TRBV9 to TRBJ2-5, with D possibly TRBD1 on 6 matching bases. The CDR3 is 14 amino acids. Germline values: CDR1 SGDLS, CDR2 YYNGEE. Deletions cut 2 bases from V and 2 bases from J, with 10 bases between. CDR3 sequence (DNA): TGTGCCAGCAGCGTGGGGGCCTTTCAAGAGACCCAGTACTTC. Protein product: CASSVGAFQETQYF.

The rearrangement joins TRBV5-5 to TRBJ1-2, with a weak D call TRBD1 (6 bases). Germline CDR1 reads SGHKS; CDR2 reads YYEKEE (reference sequence). The V end was cut by 1 base, the J end by 2 bases, with 12 bases between. The CDR3 totals 15 residues. The CDR3 reads CASSLKGQWNYGYTF. Here the CDR3 DNA reads TGTGCCAGCAGCTTGAAAGGACAGTGGAACTATGGCTACACCTTC.

This clone has at least ten counts. This rearrangement joins TRBV15 to TRBJ2-7, with 11 bases that match TRBD2. CDR1 is LNHNV, CDR2 YYDKDF, per germline (reference sequence). Unmatched junction bases numbered 8, after V lost 8 bases and J lost 5 bases. CDR3 length: 14 residues. CDR3 DNA sequence: TGTGCCACCGGTCGGCTAGCGGGGGGACACGAGCAGTACTTC. It encodes CATGRLAGGHEQYF.

The chain uses TRBV20-1 and TRBJ2-3; D might be TRBD1 or TRBD2, each matching 5 bases. The germline V gene encodes CDR1 DFQATT and CDR2 SNEGSKA (reference sequence). The germline V and J ends were trimmed by 3 bases and 5 bases, with 12 bases remaining between them. The CDR3 totals 13 residues. The DNA for the CDR3 is TGCAGTGCTAGTGAGGGGAGAGGAGATACGCAGTATTTT. Translated: CSASEGRGDTQYF.

Here the CDR3 reads CASSRSQGNNEQFF. The CDR3 coding sequence is TGTGCCAGCTCACGAAGTCAGGGAAACAATGAGCAGTTCTTC. The chain carries TRBV18 and TRBJ2-1, with a tentative D call TRBD1 (5 bases). Per germline, CDR1 KGHSH and CDR2 LQKENI. This CDR3 comprises 14 residues. V shed 4 bases and J shed 5 bases, with 12 bases lying between them.

The chain employs TRBV3-1 (or the pseudogene TRBV3-2) and TRBJ2-5; 12 nucleotides match TRBD2. CDR1 and CDR2 (germline): LGHDT, YNNKEL (reference sequence). The length of the CDR3 is 14 residues. V lost 6 bases and J lost 5; bases outside the gene matches: 4. CDR3 residues: CASSPLAGGETQYF. In DNA form, the CDR3 reads TGTGCCAGCAGTCCCCTAGCGGGAGGGGAGACCCAGTACTTC.

The chain couples TRBV12-5 to TRBJ1-2; the D gene is possibly TRBD1 (6 bases). Trimming pared 6 bases from V and 3 bases from J, leaving 14 bases between. This CDR3 has 14 residues. CDR1 LGHNT and CDR2 FRNRAP come from the germline V gene. The CDR3 here is CASGRTDRYYGYTF. The CDR3 DNA is TGTGCTAGTGGCCGGACAGATCGCTACTATGGCTACACCTTC. Full variable domain (missing parts from reference TRBV12-5 and TRBJ1-2): DARVTQTPRHKVTEMGQEVTMRCQPILGHNTVFWYRQTMMQGLELLAYFRNRAPLDDSGMPKDRFSAEMPDATLATLKIQPSEPRDSAVYFCASGRTDRYYGYTFGSGTRLTVV.

This chain joins TRBV4-3 and TRBJ1-2; 8 bases match TRBD1. Germline CDR1 LGHNA, CDR2 YSLEER. V was clipped by 2 bases and J by 1 base; unmatched bases: 6. There are 16 residues in the CDR3. CDR3 sequence: CASSQTGTGRNYGYTF. The CDR3 coding sequence is TGCGCCAGCAGCCAAACCGGGACAGGTCGTAACTATGGCTACACCTTC.

This rearrangement joins TRBV7-2 to TRBJ1-1; no clear D gene. CDR1 SGHTA and CDR2 FQGNSA come from the germline V gene. V was shortened by 2 bases and J by 7 bases, with 17 bases between the two germline ends. CDR3 size: 15 residues. The CDR3 DNA reads as TGTGCCAGCAGCTTATCACCGCGCCTCCCAGGTGAAGCTTTCTTT. Its translation is CASSLSPRLPGEAFF.

This clone has a handful of counts. The rearrangement joins TRBV3-1 (or the pseudogene TRBV3-2) to TRBJ1-4; D gene unclear. CDR3 length equals 15 residues. The germline V and J ends were trimmed by 1 base and 4 bases, with 10 bases remaining between them. CDR1 and CDR2 (germline): LGHDT, YNNKEL (reference sequence). CDR3 bases: TGTGCCAGCAGCCAAGGTTGGAGTAGTAATGAAAAACTGTTTTTT. Translation: CASSQGWSSNEKLFF.

The rearrangement uses TRBV2 and TRBJ1-1; D unclear. This CDR3 is 13 amino acids long. Germline V gene data show CDR1 as SNHLY and CDR2 as FYNNEI. With 3 bases removed from V and 4 bases from J, the gap between germline ends came to 9 bases. Here the CDR3 reads CASSEVSSTEAFF. CDR3 nucleotides: TGTGCCAGCAGTGAGGTTAGTTCCACTGAAGCTTTCTTT.

This clone is a singleton in its sample. The gene calls are TRBV7-9 and TRBJ1-1, with a possible D match to TRBD1 (5 bases). V lost 1 base, J lost 0 bases, and 9 bases lay in between. Germline V lookup: CDR1 SEHNR, CDR2 FQNEAQ (reference sequence). The CDR3 sequence is 15 residues long. The CDR3: CASSLVGDLNTEAFF. The CDR3, as DNA: TGTGCCAGCAGCTTAGTAGGGGATCTGAACACTGAAGCTTTCTTT.

CDR3 sequence reads: CASSRTGFRYQETQYF. DNA of the CDR3: TGTGCCAGCAGTCGTACAGGGTTTAGGTACCAAGAGACCCAGTACTTC. The chain joins TRBV6-2 or TRBV6-3 to TRBJ2-5, with D maybe TRBD1 (6 bases). CDR1 MNHEY and CDR2 SVGEGT come from the germline V gene. The CDR3 has 16 residues. The V end lost 5 bases, the J end lost 0 bases, and 16 bases lay between the germline ends.

This clone was seen only a few times. V gene TRBV7-3 combines with J gene TRBJ2-5, with TRBD1 as a possible D gene (5 bases). Trimming shortened V by 1 base and J by 7 bases, and 13 bases separated the two germline ends. The length of the CDR3 is 14 residues. CDR1 is SGHTA and CDR2 is FQGTGA in the germline V gene. Here the CDR3 DNA reads TGTGCCAGCAGCTTAATCCCCAGGGAAGGGACCCAGTACTTC. Translation gives CASSLIPREGTQYF.

The V and J genes are TRBV9 and TRBJ1-1, with D possibly TRBD1 on 5 matching bases. CDR3 length: 16 residues. Germline V gene data show CDR1 as SGDLS and CDR2 as YYNGEE. V shed 4 bases and J shed 0 bases, with 16 bases lying between them. Here the CDR3 DNA reads TGTGCCAGCAGCCACCAGGGTGCTCTAATGAACACTGAAGCTTTCTTT. The encoded protein is CASSHQGALMNTEAFF.

The chain is built from TRBV25-1 and TRBJ1-1; 8 bases are shared with TRBD1. Germline V CDR1 and CDR2: MGHDK, SYGVNS. The V gene end was trimmed by 3 bases and the J gene end by 8 bases; junction bases not matched to a gene: 11. The CDR3 has 15 amino acids. CDR3 nucleotide sequence: TGTGCCAGCAGTGACCCTGGGACAGGTAAGAAGGAAGCTTTCTTT. Translating it yields CASSDPGTGKKEAFF.

The chain links TRBV5-1 to TRBJ1-4; a weak D match, TRBD1 (6 bases). Germline V lookup: CDR1 SGHRS, CDR2 YFSETQ. Deletions cut 1 base from V and 3 bases from J, with 19 bases between. This CDR3 contains 18 residues. The CDR3 region has the DNA TGCGCCAGCAGCTTGAATGTCAGGGGAGCGTGGGCTAATGAAAAACTGTTTTTT. As protein: CASSLNVRGAWANEKLFF.

J is TRBJ2-3 and V is TRBV2, with TRBD2 matching over 11 bases. CDR1 is SNHLY and CDR2 is FYNNEI in the germline V gene. V trimming: 9 bases; J trimming: 3 bases; junction bases outside the gene matches: 8. CDR3 length equals 15 residues. The CDR3: CARLTSGVLTDTQYF. The DNA for the CDR3 is TGTGCCAGACTGACTAGCGGGGTTTTAACAGATACGCAGTATTTT.

This clone was observed a single time. The chain carries TRBV6-4 and TRBJ1-2; 7 nucleotides line up with TRBD1. V shed 8 bases, J shed 5 bases, and the junction held 14 bases outside the gene matches. Germline-derived CDR1 and CDR2 are MRHNA and SNTAGT. The CDR3 extends over 15 amino acids. The CDR3 DNA follows: TGTGCCAGCCTTAAAGGGGGCGCCTACCATTATGGCTACACCTTC. This encodes CASLKGGAYHYGYTF.

The V gene is TRBV5-6, the J gene TRBJ1-5; D not resolved. Germline CDR1 reads SGHDT; CDR2 reads YYEEEE. V lost 4 bases to trimming and J lost 5 bases, with 13 bases between them. The CDR3 is 14 residues long. The CDR3 protein is CASSPGRRDQPQHF. CDR3 DNA: TGTGCCAGCAGCCCAGGACGGCGGGATCAGCCCCAGCATTTT. The full variable domain, with the rest looked up from reference TRBV5-6 and TRBJ1-5, is DAGVTQSPTHLIKTRGQQVTLRCSPKSGHDTVSWYQQALGQGPQFIFQYYEEEERQRGNFPDRFSGHQFPNYSSELNVNALLLGDSALYLCASSPGRRDQPQHFGDGTRLSIL.

The chain carries TRBV4-2 and TRBJ2-6; 7 bases line up with TRBD2. Germline V gene data show CDR1 as LGHNA and CDR2 as YNFKEQ. The length of the CDR3 is 18 residues. V was pared by 3 bases and J by 0 bases, with 8 bases of the junction left unmatched. In DNA form, the CDR3 reads TGTGCCAGCAGCCACTATTTGCCGGGGGGCTCTGGGGCCAACGTCCTGACTTTC. It yields the protein CASSHYLPGGSGANVLTF.

This chain joins TRBV3-1 (or the pseudogene TRBV3-2) and TRBJ2-1; 8 bases map to TRBD2. J lost 7 bases, V lost 3 bases, and 5 bases had no gene match. This CDR3 is built from 14 residues. Germline CDR1 is LGHDT and CDR2 is YNNKEL (reference sequence). The CDR3 reads CASSQGLGGNEQFF. Written as DNA, the CDR3 is TGTGCCAGCAGCCAGGGACTAGGCGGAAATGAGCAGTTCTTC.

The V gene is TRBV9, the J gene TRBJ2-1, with 7 nucleotides matching TRBD2. CDR1 and CDR2 from the germline V gene are SGDLS and YYNGEE. The CDR3 spans 17 residues. J was trimmed by 4 bases and V by 2 bases; bases with no gene match: 12. This chain's CDR3 is CASSVFGASGLYNEQFF. Written as DNA, the CDR3 is TGTGCCAGCAGCGTCTTTGGGGCTAGCGGACTATACAATGAGCAGTTCTTC.